These T cell receptor beta chains were read from a single sample in a study of blood T cell repertoires in COVID-19. Assay used: immunoSEQ multiplex PCR; TCRdb lists only in-frame clones, some missing. Of about 83,000 clones in the sample, 90% were seen once. Sequencing was done on a sample of peripheral blood. The source is a woman at least 80 years old with active or convalescent COVID-19. Each CDR3 is given with its conserved first and last residue. D genes are given only for firm matches. Clone size is shown for a subset of rows, as once, few, many or a class of expanded clone.

>TRBV28|NA|TRBD1|15|TRBJ1-1
CASGPSGTGPTEAFF
TGTGCCAGCGGGCCGTCCGGGACAGGGCCAACTGAAGCTTTCTTT
>TRBV5-1|once|TRBD2|15|TRBJ2-7
CASSSVAGYSYEQYF
TGCGCCAGCAGCTCAGTAGCGGGATACTCCTACGAGCAGTACTTC
>TRBV7-2|NA|NA|14|TRBJ2-7
CASSHPRQGREQYF
TGTGCCAGCAGCCACCCTAGGCAGGGGCGCGAGCAGTACTTC
>TRBV25-1|NA|NA|13|TRBJ1-4
CASSDRTRKKLFF
TGTGCCAGCAGTGACCGCACTCGTAAAAAACTGTTTTTT
>TRBV6-5|NA|NA|15|TRBJ2-3
CASSYRLSKGDTQYF
TGTGCCAGCAGTTACCGACTGAGTAAGGGGGATACGCAGTATTTT
>TRBV9|NA|NA|14|TRBJ2-1
CASSVEWSYNEQFF
TGTGCCAGCAGCGTAGAGTGGAGCTACAATGAGCAGTTCTTC
>TRBV13|few|NA|14|TRBJ1-2
CASSFLGAAYGYTF
TGTGCCAGCAGCTTTTTGGGGGCCGCCTATGGCTACACCTTC
>TRBV6-1|NA|TRBD2|16|TRBJ2-5
CASSEETSGAWGTQYF
TGTGCCAGCAGTGAAGAGACTAGCGGGGCCTGGGGGACCCAGTACTTC
>TRBV28|NA|NA|13|TRBJ1-2
CASSPPWGHGYTF
TGTGCCAGCAGCCCCCCGTGGGGGCATGGCTACACCTTC
>TRBV7-8|NA|NA|15|TRBJ1-1
CASSAAGTTNTEAFF
TGTGCCAGCAGCGCCGCCGGGACAACGAACACTGAAGCTTTCTTT
>TRBV7-2|NA|NA|15|TRBJ2-7
CASSLGGLLAYEQYF
TGTGCCAGCAGCCTAGGAGGGCTTCTGGCCTACGAGCAGTACTTC
>TRBV27|NA|NA|13|TRBJ2-1
CASGGGAYNEQFF
TGTGCCAGCGGCGGGGGCGCCTACAATGAGCAGTTCTTC
>TRBV9|once|TRBD2|16|TRBJ2-3
CASSVVASGGGHTQYF
TGTGCCAGCAGCGTCGTGGCTAGCGGGGGTGGACATACGCAGTATTTT
>TRBV28|NA|TRBD1|17|TRBJ2-2
CASSPISGQGFIGELFF
TGTGCCAGCAGTCCGATTTCCGGACAGGGGTTTATCGGGGAGCTGTTTTTT
>TRBV12-5|NA|TRBD1|11|TRBJ1-3
CASGNGQGANF
TGTGCTAGTGGTAACGGACAGGGGGCCAATTTT
>TRBV7-7|NA|NA|19|TRBJ1-5
CASSLKAQGPPRENQPQHF
TGTGCCAGCAGCTTAAAGGCCCAGGGGCCTCCCAGGGAAAATCAGCCCCAGCATTTT
>TRBV6-2/TRBV6-3|NA|TRBD1|15|TRBJ2-5
CASTPGQGFLKTQYF
TGTGCCAGCACCCCGGGACAGGGTTTCTTAAAGACCCAGTACTTC
>TRBV6-2/TRBV6-3|NA|TRBD1|15|TRBJ2-5
CASSYRTGAAETQYF
TGTGCCAGCAGTTACCGGACAGGGGCGGCCGAGACCCAGTACTTC
>TRBV3-1/TRBV3-2|NA|NA|14|TRBJ2-1
CASSIAGAPNEQFF
TGTGCCAGCAGCATCGCGGGGGCCCCCAATGAGCAGTTCTTC
>TRBV18|NA|NA|16|TRBJ2-2
CASSPSRGGNTGELFF
TGTGCCAGCTCACCATCAAGGGGCGGAAACACCGGGGAGCTGTTTTTT
>TRBV19|NA|TRBD1|14|TRBJ1-1
CASSPGQVNTEAFF
TGTGCCAGTAGCCCGGGACAGGTGAACACTGAAGCTTTCTTT
>TRBV7-2|NA|NA|15|TRBJ2-2
CASSLVSILTGELFF
TGTGCCAGCAGCTTAGTATCCATCCTAACCGGGGAGCTGTTTTTT
>TRBV5-5|NA|TRBD2|16|TRBJ2-1
CASSLVSGGPQYEQFF
TGTGCCAGCAGCTTGGTCTCGGGGGGGCCTCAGTATGAGCAGTTCTTC
>TRBV12-3/TRBV12-4|once|NA|12|TRBJ2-4
CASSRTGNIQYF
TGTGCCAGCAGTAGGACGGGGAACATTCAGTACTTC
>TRBV9|NA|TRBD1|14|TRBJ1-2
CASSVVGQGGGYTF
TGTGCCAGCAGCGTAGTTGGGCAGGGGGGTGGCTACACCTTC
>TRBV19|NA|NA|15|TRBJ2-2
CASRTTQGVFGELFF
TGTGCCAGCAGGACTACCCAGGGTGTATTTGGGGAGCTGTTTTTT
>TRBV24-1|NA|TRBD1|15|TRBJ2-3
CATSVDRGAPDTQYF
TGTGCCACCAGTGTGGACAGGGGAGCCCCAGATACGCAGTATTTT
>TRBV11-2|NA|NA|15|TRBJ1-1
CASSSRGGARTEAFF
TGTGCCAGCAGCTCCCGGGGGGGGGCGCGCACTGAAGCTTTCTTT
>TRBV18|NA|NA|16|TRBJ1-5
CASSPWGPVGNQPQHF
TGTGCCAGCTCACCGTGGGGGCCGGTGGGCAATCAGCCCCAGCATTTT